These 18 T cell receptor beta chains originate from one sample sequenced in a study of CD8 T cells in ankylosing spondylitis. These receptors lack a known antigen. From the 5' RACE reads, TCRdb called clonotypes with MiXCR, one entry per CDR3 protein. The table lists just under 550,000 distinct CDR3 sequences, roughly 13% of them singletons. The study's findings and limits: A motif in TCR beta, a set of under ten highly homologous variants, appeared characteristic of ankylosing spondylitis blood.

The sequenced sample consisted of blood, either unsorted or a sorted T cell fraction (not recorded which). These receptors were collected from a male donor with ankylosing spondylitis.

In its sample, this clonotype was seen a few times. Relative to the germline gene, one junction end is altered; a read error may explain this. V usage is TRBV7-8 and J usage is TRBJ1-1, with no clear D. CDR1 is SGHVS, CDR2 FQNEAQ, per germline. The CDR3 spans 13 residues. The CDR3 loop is CASSMSDRGERIF. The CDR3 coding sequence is TGTGCCAGCAGCATGTCCGACCGCGGTGAAAGGATCTTT.

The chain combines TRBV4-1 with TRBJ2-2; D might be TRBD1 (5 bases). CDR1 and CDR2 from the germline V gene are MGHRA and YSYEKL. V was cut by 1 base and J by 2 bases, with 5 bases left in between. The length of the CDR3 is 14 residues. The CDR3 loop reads CASSQGTNTGELFF. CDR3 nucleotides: TGCGCCAGCAGCCAAGGGACAAACACCGGGGAGCTGTTTTTT.

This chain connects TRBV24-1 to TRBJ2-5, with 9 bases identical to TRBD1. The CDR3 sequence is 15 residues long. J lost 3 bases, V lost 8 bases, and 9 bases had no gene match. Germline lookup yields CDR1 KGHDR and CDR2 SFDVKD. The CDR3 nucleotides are TGTGCCACCAATAAGGGACAGGGTGCTGAAGAGACCCAGTACTTC. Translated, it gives CATNKGQGAEETQYF.

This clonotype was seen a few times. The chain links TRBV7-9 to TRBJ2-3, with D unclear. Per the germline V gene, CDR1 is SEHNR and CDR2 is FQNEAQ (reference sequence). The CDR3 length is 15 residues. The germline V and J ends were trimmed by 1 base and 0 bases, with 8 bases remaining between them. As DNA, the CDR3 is TGTGCCAGCAGCTTAGGGTACACTAGCACAGATACGCAGTATTTT. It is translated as CASSLGYTSTDTQYF.

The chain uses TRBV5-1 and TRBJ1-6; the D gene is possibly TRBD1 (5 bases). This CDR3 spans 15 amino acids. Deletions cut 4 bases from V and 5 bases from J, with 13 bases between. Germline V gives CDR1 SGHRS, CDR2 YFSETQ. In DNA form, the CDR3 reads TGCGCCAGCAGCCTTGATGGACACAATAATTCACCCCTCCACTTT. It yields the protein CASSLDGHNNSPLHF.

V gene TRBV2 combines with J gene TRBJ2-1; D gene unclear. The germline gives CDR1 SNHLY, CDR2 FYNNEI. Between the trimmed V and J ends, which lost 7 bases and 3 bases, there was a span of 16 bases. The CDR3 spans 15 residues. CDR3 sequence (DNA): TGTGCCAGCAAACCGTCCCTGACGAGCTACAATGAGCAGTTCTTC. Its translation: CASKPSLTSYNEQFF. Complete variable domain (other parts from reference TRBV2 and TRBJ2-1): EPEVTQTPSHQVTQMGQEVILRCVPISNHLYFYWYRQILGQKVEFLVSFYNNEISEKSEIFDDQFSVERPDGSNFTLKIRSTKLEDSAMYFCASKPSLTSYNEQFFGPGTRLTVL.

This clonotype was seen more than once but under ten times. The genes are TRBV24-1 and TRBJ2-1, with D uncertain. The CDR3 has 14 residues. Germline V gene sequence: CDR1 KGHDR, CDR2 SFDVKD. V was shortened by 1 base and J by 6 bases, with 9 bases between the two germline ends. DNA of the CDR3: TGTGCCACCAGTGATTTAGGCAGCACCAATGAGCAGTTCTTC. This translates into CATSDLGSTNEQFF.

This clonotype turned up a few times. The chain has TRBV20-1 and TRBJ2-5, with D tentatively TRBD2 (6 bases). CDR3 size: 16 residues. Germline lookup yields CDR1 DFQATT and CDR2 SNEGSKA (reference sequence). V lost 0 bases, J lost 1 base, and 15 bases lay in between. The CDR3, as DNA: TGCAGTGCTAGAGACCCGATCGGGGGAGCCCAAGAGACCCAGTACTTC. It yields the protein CSARDPIGGAQETQYF.

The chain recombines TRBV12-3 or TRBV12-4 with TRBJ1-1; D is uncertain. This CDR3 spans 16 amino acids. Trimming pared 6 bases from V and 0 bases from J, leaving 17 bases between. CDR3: CASSSHATLMNTEAFF. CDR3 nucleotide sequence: TGTGCCAGCAGCTCCCATGCTACCCTCATGAACACTGAAGCTTTCTTT.

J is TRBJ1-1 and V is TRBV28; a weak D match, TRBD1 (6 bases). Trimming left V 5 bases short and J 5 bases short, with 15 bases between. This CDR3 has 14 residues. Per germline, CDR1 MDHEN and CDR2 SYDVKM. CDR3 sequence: CASSEAQGRTEAFF. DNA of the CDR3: TGTGCCAGCAGTGAGGCCCAGGGGAGGACTGAAGCTTTCTTT. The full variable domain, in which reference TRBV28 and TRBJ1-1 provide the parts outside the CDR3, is DVKVTQSSRYLVKRTGEKVFLECVQDMDHENMFWYRQDPGLGLRLIYFSYDVKMKEKGDIPEGYSVSREKKERFSLILESASTNQTSMYLCASSEAQGRTEAFFGQGTRLTVV.

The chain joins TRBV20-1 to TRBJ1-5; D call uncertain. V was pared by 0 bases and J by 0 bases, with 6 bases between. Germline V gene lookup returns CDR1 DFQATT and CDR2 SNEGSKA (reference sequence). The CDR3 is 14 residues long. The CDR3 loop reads CSAREGYSNQPQHF. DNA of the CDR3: TGCAGTGCTAGAGAAGGCTATAGCAATCAGCCCCAGCATTTT.

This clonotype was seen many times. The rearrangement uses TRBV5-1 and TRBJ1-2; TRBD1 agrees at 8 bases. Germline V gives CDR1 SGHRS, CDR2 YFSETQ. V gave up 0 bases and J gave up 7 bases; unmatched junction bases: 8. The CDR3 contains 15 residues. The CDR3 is CASSLEVAGGAGYTF. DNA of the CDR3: TGCGCCAGCAGCTTGGAGGTGGCAGGGGGCGCTGGCTACACCTTC.

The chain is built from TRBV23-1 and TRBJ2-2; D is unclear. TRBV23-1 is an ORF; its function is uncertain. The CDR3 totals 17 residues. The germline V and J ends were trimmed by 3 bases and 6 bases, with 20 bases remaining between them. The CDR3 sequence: CASSQLREWSQSGELFF. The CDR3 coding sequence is TGCGCCAGCAGTCAGTTAAGGGAATGGAGTCAATCCGGGGAGCTGTTTTTT.

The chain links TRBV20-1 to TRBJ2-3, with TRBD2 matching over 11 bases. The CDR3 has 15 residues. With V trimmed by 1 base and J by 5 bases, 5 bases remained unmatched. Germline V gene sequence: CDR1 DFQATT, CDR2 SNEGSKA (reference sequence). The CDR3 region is CSARVAGGSRDTQYF. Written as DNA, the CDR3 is TGCAGTGCTAGAGTAGCGGGAGGGTCGAGAGATACGCAGTATTTT.

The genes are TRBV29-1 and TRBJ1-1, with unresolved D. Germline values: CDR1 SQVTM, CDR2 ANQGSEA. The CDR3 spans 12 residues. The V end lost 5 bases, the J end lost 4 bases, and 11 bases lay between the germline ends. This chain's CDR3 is CSVTRQVTEAFF. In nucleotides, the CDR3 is TGCAGCGTTACCCGACAAGTCACTGAAGCTTTCTTT.

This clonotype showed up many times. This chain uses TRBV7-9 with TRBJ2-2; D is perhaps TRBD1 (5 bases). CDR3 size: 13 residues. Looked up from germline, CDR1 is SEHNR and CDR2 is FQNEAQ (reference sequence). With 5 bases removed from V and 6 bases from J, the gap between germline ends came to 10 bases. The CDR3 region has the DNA TGTGCCAGCAGCCTAACAGGTCCCGGGGAGCTGTTTTTT. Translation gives CASSLTGPGELFF.

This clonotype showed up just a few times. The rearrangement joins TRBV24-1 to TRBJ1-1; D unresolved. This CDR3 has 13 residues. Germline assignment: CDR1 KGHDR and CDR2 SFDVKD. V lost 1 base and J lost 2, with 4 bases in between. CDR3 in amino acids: CATSDFGNTEAFF. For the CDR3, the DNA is TGTGCCACCAGTGATTTTGGTAACACTGAAGCTTTCTTT.

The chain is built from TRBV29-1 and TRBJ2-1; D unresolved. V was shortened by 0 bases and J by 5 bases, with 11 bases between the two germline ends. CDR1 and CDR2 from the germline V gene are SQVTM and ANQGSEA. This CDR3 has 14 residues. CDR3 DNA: TGCAGCGTTGAAGATCTCACAGAGGACAATGAGCAGTTCTTC. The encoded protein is CSVEDLTEDNEQFF.